This TCR beta chain was sequenced during a study of T cell responses to AZD1222 COVID-19 vaccine. Whole-study findings and limits: Following two doses of AZD1222, Spike-specific TCR breadth and depth rose. The donor group comprised mostly white British people and more females; the analysis possibly underestimated clonal diversity. Baseline seropositives among AZD1222 recipients totaled only five or six.

The CDR3 runs 13 residues. Germline V gene lookup returns CDR1 MNHNS and CDR2 SASEGT. Trimming removed 2 bases from V and 8 bases from J, with 12 bases in between. Here immunoSEQ multiplex PCR was the method, and the copy in TCRdb shows in-frame clones only, minus some. The sample lists approximately 150,000 clones, 90% to 95% seen once, with 1% to 1.5% in the top ten. Worth noting for this clone: Antigen: not known.

The receptor comes from an adult who received the AZD1222 COVID-19 vaccine. Here the sequenced sample was peripheral blood, taken 28 days after the second AZD1222 dose. The V and J genes are TRBV6-1 and TRBJ1-2; D uncertain. The DNA of the CDR3 is TGTGCCAGCAGTGAACAAAGGACGTGGGGCTACACCTTC. As protein: CASSEQRTWGYTF.